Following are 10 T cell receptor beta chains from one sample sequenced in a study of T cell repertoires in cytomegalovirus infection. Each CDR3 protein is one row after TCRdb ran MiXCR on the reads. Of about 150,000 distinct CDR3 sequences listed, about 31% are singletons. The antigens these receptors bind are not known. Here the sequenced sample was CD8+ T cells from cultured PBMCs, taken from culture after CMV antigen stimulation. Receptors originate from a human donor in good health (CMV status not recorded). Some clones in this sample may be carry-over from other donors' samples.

CDR3 DNA sequence: TGCAGCGTTCCCGGTGTGGGTGTTGGAGAGACCCAGTACTTC. Protein sequence: CSVPGVGVGETQYF. V gene TRBV29-1 combines with J gene TRBJ2-5, with D unresolved. V was shortened by 5 bases and J by 4 bases, with 17 bases between the two germline ends. CDR1 SQVTM and CDR2 ANQGSEA come from the germline V gene. The CDR3 sequence is 14 residues long. Full variable domain (rest looked up from reference TRBV29-1 and TRBJ2-5): SAVISQKPSRDICQRGTSLTIQCQVDSQVTMMFWYRQQPGQSLTLIATANQGSEATYESGFVIDKFPISRPNLTFSTLTVSNMSPEDSSIYLCSVPGVGVGETQYFGPGTRLLVL.

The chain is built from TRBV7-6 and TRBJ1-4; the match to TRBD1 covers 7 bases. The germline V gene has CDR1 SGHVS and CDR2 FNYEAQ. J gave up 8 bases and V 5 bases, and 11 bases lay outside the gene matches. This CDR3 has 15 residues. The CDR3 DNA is TGTGCCAGCAGCCTAAGACAGGGCCTCGAGGAAAAACTGTTTTTT. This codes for CASSLRQGLEEKLFF. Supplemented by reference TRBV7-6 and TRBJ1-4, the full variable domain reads GAGVSQSPRYKVTKRGQDVALRCDPISGHVSLYWYRQALGQGPEFLTYFNYEAQQDKSGLPNDRFSAERPEGSISTLTIQRTEQRDSAMYRCASSLRQGLEEKLFFGSGTQLSVL.

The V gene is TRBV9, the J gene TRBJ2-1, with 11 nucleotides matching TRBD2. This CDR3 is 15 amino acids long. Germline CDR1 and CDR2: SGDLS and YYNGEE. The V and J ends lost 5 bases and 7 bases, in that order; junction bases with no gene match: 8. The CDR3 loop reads CASRRGTSGGNEQFF. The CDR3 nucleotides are TGTGCCAGCAGGAGAGGGACTAGCGGAGGAAATGAGCAGTTCTTC. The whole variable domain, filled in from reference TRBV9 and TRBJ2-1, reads DSGVTQTPKHLITATGQRVTLRCSPRSGDLSVYWYQQSLDQGLQFLIQYYNGEERAKGNILERFSAQQFPDLHSELNLSSLELGDSALYFCASRRGTSGGNEQFFGPGTRLTVL.

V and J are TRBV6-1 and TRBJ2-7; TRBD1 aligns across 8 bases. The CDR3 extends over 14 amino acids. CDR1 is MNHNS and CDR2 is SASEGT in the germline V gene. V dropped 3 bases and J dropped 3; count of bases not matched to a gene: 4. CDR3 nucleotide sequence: TGTGCCAGCAGTGACCAGGGGGCAGTCTACGAGCAGTACTTC. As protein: CASSDQGAVYEQYF.

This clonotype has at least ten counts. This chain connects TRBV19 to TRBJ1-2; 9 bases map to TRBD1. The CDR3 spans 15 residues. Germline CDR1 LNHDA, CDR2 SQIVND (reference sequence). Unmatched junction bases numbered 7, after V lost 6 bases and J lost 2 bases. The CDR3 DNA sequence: TGTGCCAGTAGATCCCCCGGGACAGGGAACTATGGCTACACCTTC. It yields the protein CASRSPGTGNYGYTF.

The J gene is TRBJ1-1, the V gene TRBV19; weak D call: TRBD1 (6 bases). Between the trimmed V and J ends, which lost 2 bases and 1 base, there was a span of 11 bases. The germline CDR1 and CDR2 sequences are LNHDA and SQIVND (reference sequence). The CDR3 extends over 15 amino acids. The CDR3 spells CASSISGQTNTEAFF. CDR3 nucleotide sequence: TGTGCCAGTAGTATAAGTGGACAGACGAACACTGAAGCTTTCTTT.

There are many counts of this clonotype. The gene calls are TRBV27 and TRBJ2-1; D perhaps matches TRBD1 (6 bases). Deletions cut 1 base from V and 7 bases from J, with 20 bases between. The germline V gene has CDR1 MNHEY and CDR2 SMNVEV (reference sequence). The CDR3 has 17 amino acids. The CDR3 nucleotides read TGTGCCAGCAGTTTATGGTCCTCTGGGGGCAAAAGGAATGAGCAGTTCTTC. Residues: CASSLWSSGGKRNEQFF.

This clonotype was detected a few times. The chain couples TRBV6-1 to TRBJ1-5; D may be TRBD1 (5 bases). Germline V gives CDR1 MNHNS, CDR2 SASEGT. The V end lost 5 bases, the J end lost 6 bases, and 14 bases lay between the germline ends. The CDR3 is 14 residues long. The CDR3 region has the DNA TGTGCCAGCAGTTATGCCGGGGCGGGTCAGCCCCAGCATTTT. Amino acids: CASSYAGAGQPQHF.

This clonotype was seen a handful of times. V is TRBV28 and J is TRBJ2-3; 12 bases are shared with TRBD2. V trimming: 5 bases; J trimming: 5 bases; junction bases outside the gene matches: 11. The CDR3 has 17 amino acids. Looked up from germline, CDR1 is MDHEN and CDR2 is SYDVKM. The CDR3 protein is CASSPETSGGFGDTQYF. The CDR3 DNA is TGTGCCAGCAGTCCTGAGACTAGCGGGGGCTTCGGAGATACGCAGTATTTT.

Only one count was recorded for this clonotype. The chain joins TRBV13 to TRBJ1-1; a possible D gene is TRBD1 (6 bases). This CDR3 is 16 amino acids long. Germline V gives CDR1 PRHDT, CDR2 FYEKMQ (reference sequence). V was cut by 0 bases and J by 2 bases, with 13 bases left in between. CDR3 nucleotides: TGTGCCAGCAGCTTAGGCCCAAGGACAGCCAACACTGAAGCTTTCTTT. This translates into CASSLGPRTANTEAFF.